Given below is one T cell receptor (beta chain) in context. Its antigen is not identified. This specimen belongs to a study of long-term antiretroviral therapy in people with HIV. Findings and limits, study-wide: ART was followed by higher diversity that remained below transplant donor controls.

Investigators performed immunoSEQ version v3.0 at survey level. Profiled with immunoSEQ multiplex PCR; TCRdb holds only in-frame clones, not every one. The sample consists of tens of thousands of clones, about 85% of them appearing once. Germline V lookup: CDR1 LGHNA, CDR2 YSLEER. Between the trimmed V and J ends, which lost 0 bases and 7 bases, there was a span of 6 bases. This CDR3 contains 12 residues. The receptor was derived from a man aged 50-60 years with HIV. V gene TRBV4-3 combines with J gene TRBJ1-2; D is undetermined. Sample: unsorted PBMCs, taken roughly 5 years before starting antiretroviral therapy. The CDR3 spells CASSQDKFGYTF. CDR3 DNA sequence: TGCGCCAGCAGCCAAGATAAATTTGGCTACACCTTC.